This T cell receptor beta chain was identified in a study of blood T cell repertoires in COVID-19. The ends lost 3 bases at V and 8 bases at J; junction bases unmatched: 3. Germline V gene data show CDR1 as LGHDT and CDR2 as YNNKEL (reference sequence). There are 13 residues in the CDR3. Method: immunoSEQ multiplex PCR; TCRdb's copy keeps in-frame clones and lacks some. The sample carries approximately 94,000 clones, roughly 85% recorded once. This receptor was obtained from a woman aged 70-85 years with acute or convalescent COVID-19. The sequenced material came from peripheral blood. V gene TRBV3-1 (or the pseudogene TRBV3-2) combines with J gene TRBJ1-4, with 7 bases lining up with TRBD1. The CDR3 reads CASSHGRGEKLFF. DNA for the CDR3: TGTGCCAGCAGCCACGGCAGGGGGGAAAAACTGTTTTTT.